The clone carrying this T cell receptor (beta chain) has a single count. These data belong to a study of OX40 agonist ivuxolimab in advanced cancers. Study context: Patients took ivuxolimab, an agonistic anti-OX40 (CD134) antibody.

The CDR3 contains 14 residues. Germline V lookup: CDR1 MNHEY, CDR2 SMNVEV (reference sequence). Unmatched junction bases numbered 2, after V lost 3 bases and J lost 2 bases. Produced via immunoSEQ multiplex PCR; TCRdb's table is partial and in-frame only. The sample yields 79,000 or so clones, almost 85% seen once. Sequenced here: CD4+ or CD8+ T cells sorted from blood, sampled in a trial of the OX40 agonist ivuxolimab. The clonotype originates from an adult with an advanced solid tumor such as melanoma, head and neck, liver or kidney cancer. The chain employs TRBV27 and TRBJ2-7, with 9 nucleotides matching TRBD2. The CDR3 region is CASSFSGGAYEQYF. Here the CDR3 DNA reads TGTGCCAGCAGTTTTAGCGGGGGAGCCTACGAGCAGTACTTC.